A selection of T cell receptor beta chains follows, all from one sample in a study of cytomegalovirus exposure and HLA in healthy donors. Sequencing used immunoSEQ multiplex PCR; TCRdb keeps in-frame clones, though not all of them. The sample records a few hundred thousand clones, over 70% being singletons. The sample consisted of PBMCs. The receptors originated from a woman in her sixties or seventies in good health and CMV-seropositive. Each CDR3 is given with its conserved first and last residue. A D gene is named only where the DNA matches it firmly. Clone size is given for some rows only: seen once, a few or many times, or a class if the clone is expanded.

-	-	TRBV7-6	TRBJ1-4	15	TGTGCCAGCAGCTCTAACGCAGGGTATGGGGAAAAACTGTTTTTT	CASSSNAGYGEKLFF
-	once	TRBV29-1	TRBJ1-1	14	TGCAGCGTTGTTGGACAGAACATGAACACTGAAGCTTTCTTT	CSVVGQNMNTEAFF
-	-	TRBV30	TRBJ1-3	13	TGTGCCTGTCCGACAAGCTCTGGAAACACCATATATTTT	CACPTSSGNTIYF
-	-	TRBV11-2	TRBJ2-5	13	TGTGCCAGCAGCAAGGACAGCCAAGAGACCCAGTACTTC	CASSKDSQETQYF
TRBD1	-	TRBV30	TRBJ1-1	15	TGTGCCTGGAGGCGAACGGGACAGATAAACACTGAAGCTTTCTTT	CAWRRTGQINTEAFF
TRBD1	-	TRBV7-8	TRBJ2-1	15	TGTGCCAGCAGCCTCCGGGACAGGGGGGAAAATGGGCAGTTCTTC	CASSLRDRGENGQFF
-	-	TRBV13	TRBJ2-5	12	TGTGCCAGCAGCGTCCTCGGGAAGACCCAGTACTTC	CASSVLGKTQYF
TRBD1	-	TRBV2	TRBJ2-3	13	TGTGCCAACGGACAGGGAAGCACAGATACGCAGTATTTT	CANGQGSTDTQYF
-	-	TRBV5-6	TRBJ1-2	15	TGTGCCAGCAGCCCGAGGAGAGGGATGAACTATGGCTACACCTTC	CASSPRRGMNYGYTF
TRBD2	-	TRBV27	TRBJ2-1	20	TGTGCCAGCAGTCCCCAAAGGACTAGCGGGACTCGATCCACCTACAATGAGCAGTTCTTC	CASSPQRTSGTRSTYNEQFF
TRBD2	few	TRBV28	TRBJ2-1	15	TGTGCCAGCAGTTTACTAGCGGGAGGGCCAGGGAAGCAGTTCTTC	CASSLLAGGPGKQFF
-	few	TRBV5-1	TRBJ2-1	16	TGCGCCAGCAGCTTGGCCGGAGCCTCCCCATACAATGAGCAGTTCTTC	CASSLAGASPYNEQFF
-	few	TRBV18	TRBJ1-2	13	TGTGCCAGCTCACCGTCTGGCGGGTATGGCTACACCTTC	CASSPSGGYGYTF
TRBD1	-	TRBV9	TRBJ1-2	14	TGTGCCAGCAGCCCTGGACAGGGAGGCTATGGCTACACCTTC	CASSPGQGGYGYTF
-	-	TRBV29-1	TRBJ2-1	13	TGCAGCGTTGAAAGGAGGTATGGCAATGAGCAGTTCTTC	CSVERRYGNEQFF
-	-	TRBV19	TRBJ2-7	15	TGTGCCAGTAGTATAGGATATGGTACAAGCTACGAGCAGTACTTC	CASSIGYGTSYEQYF
TRBD1	-	TRBV12-5	TRBJ2-7	14	TGTGCTAGTGCCCGGGACAGGGGCCGTCCGCTAGTAGACTTC	CASARDRGRPLVDF
TRBD1	-	TRBV11-2	TRBJ1-2	13	TGTGCCAGCAGAGGACAGGGGGTATTTGGCTACACCTTC	CASRGQGVFGYTF